This T cell receptor (beta chain) was sequenced during a study of T cell responses to AZD1222 COVID-19 vaccine. Measured with immunoSEQ multiplex PCR; TCRdb has only the in-frame clones, and not every one. The repertoire consists of 66,000 or so clones, with around 79% occurring once and the leading ten covering more than 20%. Study-level results: At baseline, seropositivity was found in only six or seven AZD1222 recipients. Sampling that yielded the repertoires occurred only after the peak T cell response. Reportedly, close to half of spike-specific TCRs are directed against unmutated variant regions. There were mostly white British donors and more females than males, and clonal diversity was possibly underestimated.

The J segment lost 0 bases and the V segment lost 5 bases, leaving 7 bases of the junction unmatched. The CDR3 contains 16 residues. In germline, CDR1 is LNHDA, CDR2 SQIVND (reference sequence). About this clone itself: The target antigen is unknown.

The clonotype comes from an adult in good health. This chain connects TRBV19 to TRBJ2-7; 10 nucleotides line up with TRBD1. The material was peripheral blood, obtained on day 0 of MenACWY control vaccination. CDR3 region: CASSPMDRGDSYEQYF. The CDR3 DNA is TGTGCCAGTAGTCCAATGGACAGGGGGGACTCCTACGAGCAGTACTTC. Full variable domain (rest looked up from reference TRBV19 and TRBJ2-7): DGGITQSPKYLFRKEGQNVTLSCEQNLNHDAMYWYRQDPGQGLRLIYYSQIVNDFQKGDIAEGYSVSREKKESFPLTVTSAQKNPTAFYLCASSPMDRGDSYEQYFGPGTRLTVT.